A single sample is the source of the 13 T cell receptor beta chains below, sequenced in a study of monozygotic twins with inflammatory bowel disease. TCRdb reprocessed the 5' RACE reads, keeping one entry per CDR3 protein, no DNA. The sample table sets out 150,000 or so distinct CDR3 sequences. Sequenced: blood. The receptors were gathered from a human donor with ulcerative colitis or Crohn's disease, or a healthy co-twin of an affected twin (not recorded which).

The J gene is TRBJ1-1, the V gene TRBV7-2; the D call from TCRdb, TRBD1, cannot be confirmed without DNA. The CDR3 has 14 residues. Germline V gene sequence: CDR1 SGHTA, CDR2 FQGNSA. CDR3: CASSDPGKDTEAFF.

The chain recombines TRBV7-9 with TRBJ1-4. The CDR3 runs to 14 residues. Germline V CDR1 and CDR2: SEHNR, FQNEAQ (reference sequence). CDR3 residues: CASSSTMGYEKLFF.

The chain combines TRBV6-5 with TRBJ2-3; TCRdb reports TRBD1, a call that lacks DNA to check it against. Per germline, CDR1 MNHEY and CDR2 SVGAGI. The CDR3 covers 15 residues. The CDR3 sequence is CASSYSAGGTDTQYF.

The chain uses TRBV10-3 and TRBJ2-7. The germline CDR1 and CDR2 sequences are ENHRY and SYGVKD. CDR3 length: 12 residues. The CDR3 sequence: CAISESAYEQYF.

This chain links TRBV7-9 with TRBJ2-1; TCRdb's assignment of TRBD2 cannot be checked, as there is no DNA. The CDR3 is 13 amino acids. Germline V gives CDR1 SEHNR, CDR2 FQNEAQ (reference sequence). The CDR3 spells CASSLVGPWEQFF.

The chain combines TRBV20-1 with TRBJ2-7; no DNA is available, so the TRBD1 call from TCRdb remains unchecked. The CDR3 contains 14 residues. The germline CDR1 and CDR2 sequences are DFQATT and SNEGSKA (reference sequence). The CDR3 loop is CSATRQMGTYEQYF.

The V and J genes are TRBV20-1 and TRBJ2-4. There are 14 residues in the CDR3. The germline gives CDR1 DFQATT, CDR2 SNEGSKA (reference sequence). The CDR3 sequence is CSARPGLAKNIQYF.

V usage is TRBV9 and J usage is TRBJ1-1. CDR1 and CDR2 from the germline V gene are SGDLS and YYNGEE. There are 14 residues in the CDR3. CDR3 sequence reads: CASRPPTSNTEAFF.

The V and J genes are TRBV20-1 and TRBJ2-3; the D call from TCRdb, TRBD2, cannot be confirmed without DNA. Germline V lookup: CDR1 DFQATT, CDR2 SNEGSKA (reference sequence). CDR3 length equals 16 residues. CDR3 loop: CSAVGIAEPSTDTQYF.

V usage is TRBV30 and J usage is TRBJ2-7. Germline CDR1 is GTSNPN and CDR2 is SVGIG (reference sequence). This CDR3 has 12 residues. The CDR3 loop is CAWSSRAYEQYF.

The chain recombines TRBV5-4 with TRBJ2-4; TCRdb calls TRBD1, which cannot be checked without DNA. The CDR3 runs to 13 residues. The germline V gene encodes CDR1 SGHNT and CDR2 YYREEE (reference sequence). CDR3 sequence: CASSPGEKNIQYF.

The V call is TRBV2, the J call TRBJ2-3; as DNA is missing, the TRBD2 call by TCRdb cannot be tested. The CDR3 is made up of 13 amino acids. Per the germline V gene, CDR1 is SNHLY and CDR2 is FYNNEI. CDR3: CASRGSFPDTQYF.

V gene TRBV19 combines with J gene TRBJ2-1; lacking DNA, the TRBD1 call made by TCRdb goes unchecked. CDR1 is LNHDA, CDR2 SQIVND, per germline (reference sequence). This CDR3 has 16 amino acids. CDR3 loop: CASSIGWGVDYNEQFF.